This T cell receptor (beta chain) was retrieved from a study of shared clonotypes between healthy human individuals. Overall study findings and caveats: Only blood underwent sampling, and tissue repertoires likely differ.

V lost 2 bases, J lost 6 bases, and 8 bases lay in between. Germline V gives CDR1 KGHSH, CDR2 LQKENI. The CDR3 totals 12 residues. Methods used by the authors: Junction-only immunoSEQ sequences carried no quality scores, so filtering differed. TCRdb's copy holds only in-frame clones and misses some; the assay was immunoSEQ multiplex PCR. D and trimming were read from the DNA, whereas the V and J calls and clone size are those reported in that table. The sample yields roughly 1.5 million clones, 95% to 99% seen once. Note on this clone: The antigen remains unidentified.

The TCR comes from a man aged 25 to 45 in good health. The rearrangement uses TRBV18 and TRBJ2-7; D gene uncertain. The sample consisted of naive CD4+ T cells sorted from blood. Subset: CD45RA+ positively selected. The CDR3 DNA is TGTGCCAGCTCACCAGGTTACGTCGAGCAGTACTTC. As protein: CASSPGYVEQYF. Using reference TRBV18 and TRBJ2-7 for the parts outside the CDR3, the full variable domain is NAGVMQNPRHLVRRRGQEARLRCSPMKGHSHVYWYRQLPEEGLKFMVYLQKENIIDESGMPKERFSAEFPKEGPSILRIQQVVRGDSAAYFCASSPGYVEQYFGPGTRLTVT.